The subject of this entry is one TCR beta chain. What it recognizes is unknown. This record belongs to a study of regulatory T cells in long-lasting Graves disease. Regarding the study as a whole: Tissue studied was limited to peripheral blood, excluding thyroid tissue.

Specified time point: persistent/refractory GD, antithyroid drugs over 5 years with positive TRAb. Making the TCR library involved RNA that had been extracted from PBMCs. CDR3-region Arm-PCR and iRepertoire HTBI primers produced the TCR beta libraries. MiXCR, run by TCRdb on the multiplex PCR reads, gives a single entry per CDR3 protein. The sample records a few hundred thousand distinct CDR3 sequences, around 24% being singletons. Germline assignment: CDR1 LGHNA and CDR2 YNFKEQ. V lost 4 bases and J 4 bases, leaving 19 bases between the germline ends. The CDR3 runs to 17 residues. The rearrangement joins TRBV4-2 to TRBJ1-4; a possible D gene is TRBD1 (6 bases). The input for sequencing was peripheral blood mononuclear cells (PBMCs), taken when the disease was refractory, from a patient treated with antithyroid drugs. The clonotype originates from a female donor with Graves disease. The chain's CDR3 is CASSRSGAGRDNEKLFF. The CDR3 DNA reads as TGTGCCAGCAGCCGATCGGGGGCCGGACGGGATAATGAAAAACTGTTTTTT.